Below are 23 T cell receptor beta chains sequenced from a single sample in a study of T cells in Graves' hyperthyroidism and ophthalmopathy. Amplified regions were TCR beta CDR3 sequences from RNA transcripts. Researchers ran a first-round RT-PCR on the TCR CDR3 using the HTBI primer set. MiXCR, run by TCRdb on the multiplex PCR reads, gives a single entry per CDR3 protein. The table lists about 300,000 distinct CDR3 sequences, approximately 19% of them singletons. The sequenced material came from blood. These receptors originate from a man in his fifties with Graves' ophthalmopathy.

The chain couples TRBV6-1 to TRBJ2-5; D is unclear. Trimming cost V 5 bases and J 2 bases, with 9 bases left between them. Germline loops: CDR1 MNHNS, CDR2 SASEGT. CDR3 length: 13 residues. CDR3 nucleotide sequence: TGTGCCAGCAGTTGGGCCCATCAAGAGACCCAGTACTTC. Its translation: CASSWAHQETQYF.

This clonotype was seen many times. This sequence may be a read error, since a much larger clone differs from it by one base. The V gene is TRBV7-9, the J gene TRBJ1-5; no firm D call. The ends were cut back, 5 bases at V and 1 base at J, with 3 bases in the middle. Germline lookup yields CDR1 SEHNR and CDR2 FQNEAQ (reference sequence). CDR3 length equals 12 residues. For the CDR3, the DNA is TGTGCCAGCAGCCAGAGCAATCAGCCCCAGCATTTT. Protein: CASSQSNQPQHF.

This clonotype occurred once. The germline gene is not matched at one end of the junction; a read error may be the cause. This chain joins TRBV6-1 and TRBJ2-7; D is perhaps TRBD1 or TRBD2 (6 bases each). The length of the CDR3 is 16 residues. Germline CDR1 reads MNHNS; CDR2 reads SASEGT. The CDR3 region has the DNA TGTACCAGCAGTGAAGGCCCTTTTGGGGGGCCATACGAGCAGTACTTC. It specifies CTSSEGPFGGPYEQYF.

Concerning this clonotype: The junction departs from the called germline gene at one end, perhaps through a read error. The genes are TRBV28 and TRBJ2-1; D possibly corresponds to TRBD2 (6 bases). CDR1 and CDR2 (germline): MDHEN, SYDVKM. The CDR3 sequence is 14 residues long. The CDR3 is CASAGGTSYNGQFF. The CDR3, as DNA: TGTGCCAGCGCTGGCGGGACCTCCTACAATGGGCAGTTCTTC.

This clonotype was counted at least ten times. CDR3 protein: CSARERELGRVRETQYF. CDR3 DNA: TGCAGTGCCAGGGAGCGGGAGCTGGGTAGGGTGCGAGAGACCCAGTACTTC. The V gene is TRBV20-1, the J gene TRBJ2-5; the match to TRBD2 covers 8 bases. The germline gives CDR1 DFQATT, CDR2 SNEGSKA (reference sequence). This CDR3 is 17 amino acids long. J gave up 4 bases and V 6 bases, and 19 bases lay outside the gene matches.

The J gene is TRBJ2-7, the V gene TRBV3-1; the D is unclear. V lost 6 bases, J lost 0 bases, and 6 bases lay in between. The germline V gene encodes CDR1 LGHDT and CDR2 YNNKEL (reference sequence). CDR3 length: 12 amino acids. The CDR3 nucleotides are TGTGCCAGCAGTTACTACTCCTACGAGCAGTACTTC. Its translation is CASSYYSYEQYF.

This clonotype was seen repeatedly, ten times or more. The V and J genes are TRBV7-3 and TRBJ2-1, with D possibly being TRBD2 (6 bases). V shed 5 bases and J shed 0 bases, with 14 bases lying between them. The CDR3 contains 16 residues. Germline V gene sequence: CDR1 SGHTA, CDR2 FQGTGA. CDR3 amino acids: CASSPLAASSYNEQFF. The CDR3, as DNA: TGTGCCAGCAGCCCTTTAGCGGCTAGCTCCTACAATGAGCAGTTCTTC.

This sequence joins TRBV12-3 or TRBV12-4 and TRBJ2-7; tentatively, D is TRBD1 (5 bases). This CDR3 region has 14 residues. V was pared by 3 bases and J by 5 bases, with 14 bases between. CDR3 nucleotide sequence: TGTGCCAGCAGTTTTCTGGGGCGCAGCAACGAGCAGTACTTC. This sequence encodes CASSFLGRSNEQYF.

This clonotype was detected ten times or more. The chain employs TRBV13 and TRBJ2-1; D may be TRBD2 (7 bases). The CDR3 sequence is 15 residues long. The V end was cut by 8 bases, the J end by 1 base, with 15 bases between. Germline V lookup: CDR1 PRHDT, CDR2 FYEKMQ (reference sequence). The CDR3 region is CASGGGGKSYNEQFF. The CDR3 nucleotides are TGTGCCAGCGGGGGAGGGGGTAAGTCCTACAATGAGCAGTTCTTC.

This clonotype has ten or more counts. This chain joins TRBV6-1 and TRBJ2-5, with 7 nucleotides matching TRBD1. J gave up 0 bases and V 6 bases, and 10 bases lay outside the gene matches. Germline loops: CDR1 MNHNS, CDR2 SASEGT. The CDR3 has 16 residues. The DNA of the CDR3 is TGTGCCAGCAGAACCACAGGGGCTAGGGACCAAGAGACCCAGTACTTC. This encodes CASRTTGARDQETQYF.

This clonotype was found many times. The chain combines TRBV28 with TRBJ2-7; D gene uncertain. Germline CDR1 MDHEN, CDR2 SYDVKM. The CDR3 is made up of 12 amino acids. Trimming took 6 bases from V and 2 from J, leaving 8 bases between them. This chain's CDR3 is CASRTDTYEQYF. CDR3 in DNA: TGTGCCAGCAGGACGGATACCTACGAGCAGTACTTC.

This clonotype was found many times. CDR3 nucleotides: TGTGCCTGGAGTGTTGGCAGCCACTACGAGCAGTACTTC. Its translation is CAWSVGSHYEQYF. The V and J genes are TRBV30 and TRBJ2-7; D uncertain. CDR1 and CDR2 (germline): GTSNPN, SVGIG (reference sequence). This CDR3 has 13 amino acids. Deletions cut 0 bases from V and 3 bases from J, with 9 bases between.

The CDR3 bases are TGCAGTGCTAGAGAGCCGTTAGGCTCTGGTACAGAGCAGTACTTC. Amino acid sequence: CSAREPLGSGTEQYF. The V gene is TRBV20-1, the J gene TRBJ2-7; D uncertain. V lost 0 bases and J lost 7, with 19 bases in between. The CDR3 contains 15 residues. Germline loops: CDR1 DFQATT, CDR2 SNEGSKA (reference sequence).

This clonotype showed up just a few times. This rearrangement joins TRBV12-3 or TRBV12-4 to TRBJ2-2; possibly TRBD2 for D (5 bases). The CDR3 has 17 residues. V lost 4 bases and J 0 bases, leaving 15 bases between the germline ends. CDR3: CASSSASPNPNTGELFF. DNA for the CDR3: TGTGCCAGCAGTTCGGCTAGCCCCAACCCGAACACCGGGGAGCTGTTTTTT.

The rearrangement joins TRBV19 to TRBJ1-5; 8 nucleotides match TRBD1. The germline V gene encodes CDR1 LNHDA and CDR2 SQIVND (reference sequence). This CDR3 contains 15 residues. V gave up 5 bases and J gave up 6 bases; unmatched junction bases: 9. The CDR3 nucleotides read TGTGCCAGTAGTGGGGGACAGGCCAGTAGTCAGCCCCAGCATTTT. Translation: CASSGGQASSQPQHF.

This rearrangement joins TRBV20-1 to TRBJ2-7; 14 bases fit TRBD2. Per germline, CDR1 DFQATT and CDR2 SNEGSKA (reference sequence). Trimming at V came to 3 bases and at J to 4 bases, leaving 5 bases not matched to a gene. The CDR3 consists of 15 residues. The CDR3 here is CSARRGLAGGYEQYF. The CDR3 nucleotides read TGCAGTGCTAGGAGAGGACTAGCGGGGGGATACGAGCAGTACTTC.

Ten or more counts support this clonotype. J is TRBJ2-3 and V is TRBV7-8; D is tentatively TRBD1 or TRBD2 (6 bases each). CDR1 and CDR2 from the germline V gene are SGHVS and FQNEAQ. The CDR3 sequence is 14 residues long. With 6 bases removed from V and 5 bases from J, the gap between germline ends came to 15 bases. The CDR3 sequence: CASRNPRGRDTQYF. CDR3 coding DNA: TGTGCCAGCAGAAACCCCCGGGGGCGAGATACGCAGTATTTT.

This clonotype was counted ten times or more. V is TRBV18 and J is TRBJ2-5; 9 bases are shared with TRBD2. With 2 bases clipped from V and 4 bases from J, the junction kept 2 bases outside the gene matches. Germline V gives CDR1 KGHSH, CDR2 LQKENI. This CDR3 is 14 amino acids long. The CDR3 region has the DNA TGTGCCAGCTCACCAGCGGGAGGGCCAGAGACCCAGTACTTC. It encodes CASSPAGGPETQYF. Drawing the rest from reference TRBV18 and TRBJ2-5, the complete variable domain is NAGVMQNPRHLVRRRGQEARLRCSPMKGHSHVYWYRQLPEEGLKFMVYLQKENIIDESGMPKERFSAEFPKEGPSILRIQQVVRGDSAAYFCASSPAGGPETQYFGPGTRLLVL.

This clonotype was observed many times. The chain employs TRBV2 and TRBJ2-4, with D hard to call. The V and J ends lost 3 bases and 0 bases respectively, with 9 bases between them. Germline V gene sequence: CDR1 SNHLY, CDR2 FYNNEI. The CDR3 has 15 amino acids. In nucleotides, the CDR3 is TGTGCCAGCAGTGAGGCCCGGCTAGCCAAAAACATTCAGTACTTC. Protein: CASSEARLAKNIQYF.

This clonotype was counted ten times or more. The chain joins TRBV20-1 to TRBJ2-7; 9 positions agree with TRBD2. The trim removed 3 bases at V and 0 bases at J, leaving 9 bases unmatched. The CDR3 covers 16 residues. The germline V gene encodes CDR1 DFQATT and CDR2 SNEGSKA (reference sequence). CDR3 residues: CSARGSGRASSYEQYF. CDR3 nucleotide sequence: TGCAGTGCTAGGGGTAGCGGGAGAGCCAGCTCCTACGAGCAGTACTTC.

This clonotype was picked up many times. This chain connects TRBV3-1 to TRBJ1-1; a weak D match, TRBD1 (5 bases). The CDR3 consists of 14 residues. Per the germline V gene, CDR1 is LGHDT and CDR2 is YNNKEL (reference sequence). V dropped 6 bases and J dropped 0 bases, with 11 bases sitting between them. The CDR3 sequence: CASRRDGLNTEAFF. CDR3 nucleotide sequence: TGTGCCAGCAGGCGGGACGGCTTGAACACTGAAGCTTTCTTT.

The CDR3 is CASSTLGPGDYGYTF. As DNA, the CDR3 is TGCGCCAGCAGCACTCTGGGACCCGGGGACTATGGCTACACCTTC. This chain connects TRBV5-1 to TRBJ1-2; weak D call: TRBD1 (5 bases). Germline V gene lookup returns CDR1 SGHRS and CDR2 YFSETQ. Trimming removed 4 bases at V and 3 bases at J, with 16 bases between. This CDR3 is built from 15 residues.

This clonotype was detected a few times. At one end the junction does not follow the germline gene, possibly because of a read error. The rearrangement joins TRBV28 to TRBJ2-1; 7 nucleotides line up with TRBD2. CDR3 length: 15 residues. Per germline, CDR1 MDHEN and CDR2 SYDVKM. CDR3 nucleotides: TGTGCCAGCACTCTGGGGGGGAGCTCCTACGATGAGCAGTTCTTC. Translation gives CASTLGGSSYDEQFF.